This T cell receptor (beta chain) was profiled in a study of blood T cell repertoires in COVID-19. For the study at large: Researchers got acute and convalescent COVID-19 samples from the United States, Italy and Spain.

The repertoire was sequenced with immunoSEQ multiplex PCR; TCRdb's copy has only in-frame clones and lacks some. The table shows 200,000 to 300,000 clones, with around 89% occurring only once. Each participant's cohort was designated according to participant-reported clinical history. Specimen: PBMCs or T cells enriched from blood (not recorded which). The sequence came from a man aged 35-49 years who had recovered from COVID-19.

CDR3 DNA sequence: TGTGCCAGCAGCTTACTAGCGGGGGGGCATGAGCAGTTCTTC. It specifies CASSLLAGGHEQFF. The chain couples TRBV7-3 to TRBJ2-1, with 12 bases lining up with TRBD2. J lost 8 bases, V lost 2 bases, and 1 base had no gene match. Germline V gene sequence: CDR1 SGHTA, CDR2 FQGTGA. The CDR3 has 14 amino acids. The whole variable domain, filled in from reference TRBV7-3 and TRBJ2-1, reads GAGVSQTPSNKVTEKGKYVELRCDPISGHTALYWYRQSLGQGPEFLIYFQGTGAADDSGLPNDRFFAVRPEGSVSTLKIQRTERGDSAVYLCASSLLAGGHEQFFGPGTRLTVL.